This passage covers 31 T cell receptor beta chains from one sample sequenced in a study of early T cells in non-severe SARS-CoV-2 infection. MiXCR, run by TCRdb on the 5' RACE reads, gives a single entry per CDR3 protein. Found here are tens of thousands of distinct CDR3 sequences, about 14% of them singletons; the top ten hold around 10%. What was sequenced was whole blood. The receptors come from an adult who was a healthcare worker with PCR-confirmed SARS-CoV-2 infection or an uninfected control (not recorded which).

This clonotype occurred a few times. V gene TRBV12-3 or TRBV12-4 combines with J gene TRBJ2-7; D ambiguous. Trimming removed 2 bases at V and 5 bases at J, with 10 bases between. The CDR3 covers 13 residues. CDR3 nucleotides: TGTGCCAGCAGTTTATTGGGCAGGAACGAGCAGTACTTC. It specifies CASSLLGRNEQYF.

The rearrangement uses TRBV24-1 and TRBJ2-3; TRBD2 matches 10 bases. CDR3 length: 17 amino acids. The germline V gene has CDR1 KGHDR and CDR2 SFDVKD. With 3 bases clipped from V and 0 bases from J, the junction kept 5 bases outside the gene matches. DNA of the CDR3: TGTGCCACCAGTGATCCCGAAGCGGGAGGGAGCACAGATACGCAGTATTTT. This translates into CATSDPEAGGSTDTQYF.

This chain joins TRBV14 and TRBJ1-5; D remains ambiguous. This CDR3 has 13 amino acids. V was clipped by 0 bases and J by 4 bases, with 4 bases between them. Germline CDR1 SGHDN, CDR2 FVKESK. CDR3 loop: CASSQERNQPQHF. The CDR3 coding sequence is TGTGCCAGCAGCCAAGAACGGAATCAGCCCCAGCATTTT.

This chain links TRBV4-2 with TRBJ2-6, with TRBD1 matching 7 bases. The CDR3 has 18 residues. V lost 8 bases and J lost 2; bases outside the gene matches: 15. The germline V gene encodes CDR1 LGHNA and CDR2 YNFKEQ. The CDR3 here is CASCPTGKLRAGANVLTF. The CDR3 bases are TGTGCCAGCTGCCCGACAGGGAAGTTGAGAGCTGGGGCCAACGTCCTGACTTTC.

The V and J genes are TRBV11-2 and TRBJ2-7, with D perhaps TRBD1 (6 bases). Germline CDR1 SGHAT, CDR2 FQNNGV. This CDR3 comprises 16 residues. V dropped 2 bases and J dropped 2 bases, with 16 bases sitting between them. CDR3 nucleotide sequence: TGTGCCAGCAGCTTAAATCCAGGGGACATTGCCTACGAGCAGTACTTC. This codes for CASSLNPGDIAYEQYF.

The chain uses TRBV20-1 and TRBJ2-5, with 8 nucleotides matching TRBD1. Per the germline V gene, CDR1 is DFQATT and CDR2 is SNEGSKA (reference sequence). The V segment lost 1 base and the J segment 5 bases; nucleotides outside the gene matches: 3. The CDR3 is 13 amino acids. CDR3 bases: TGCAGTGCTAGAGGGACAGGGAGGGAGACCCAGTACTTC. Residues: CSARGTGRETQYF.

The chain combines TRBV7-3 with TRBJ2-3; maybe TRBD2 (5 bases). V was shortened by 2 bases and J by 4 bases, with 10 bases between the two germline ends. The CDR3 has 14 residues. From germline, CDR1 is SGHTA and CDR2 FQGTGA. Here the CDR3 reads CASSLEGMADTQYF. The CDR3 nucleotides read TGTGCCAGCAGCTTAGAGGGAATGGCAGATACGCAGTATTTT.

This clonotype has a handful of counts. The rearrangement joins TRBV9 to TRBJ2-1, with 7 positions matching TRBD2. Losses at the gene ends were 6 bases for V and 8 bases for J; bases not matched to a gene: 17. The CDR3 runs 16 residues. Germline CDR1 and CDR2: SGDLS and YYNGEE. The CDR3 nucleotides read TGTGCCAGCACCGCGGACCCCAGCGGGATGGGTTATGAGCAGTTCTTC. It specifies CASTADPSGMGYEQFF.

This clonotype has a count of ten or more. This chain connects TRBV7-8 to TRBJ1-2; a weak D match, TRBD1 (6 bases). Germline loops: CDR1 SGHVS, CDR2 FQNEAQ. V dropped 1 base and J dropped 6 bases, with 15 bases sitting between them. The CDR3 is 15 amino acids. The CDR3 loop reads CASSLGPGASHGYTF. The CDR3 DNA sequence: TGTGCCAGCAGCTTAGGACCGGGGGCGAGTCATGGCTACACCTTC.

This sequence joins TRBV20-1 and TRBJ2-1; 9 nucleotides match TRBD2. Germline V gene data show CDR1 as DFQATT and CDR2 as SNEGSKA (reference sequence). The CDR3 loop spans 15 amino acids. In DNA form, the CDR3 reads TGCAGCCCTAGCGGGGCCCTAAGCTCCTACAATGAGCAGTTCTTC. This sequence encodes CSPSGALSSYNEQFF.

This clonotype occurred a few times. The chain combines TRBV9 with TRBJ1-1; TRBD1 aligns across 8 bases. The V segment lost 3 bases and the J segment 0 bases; nucleotides outside the gene matches: 7. The CDR3 is made up of 16 amino acids. From germline, CDR1 is SGDLS and CDR2 YYNGEE. Here the CDR3 DNA reads TGTGCCAGCAGCGAGGGGACAGGTTCTATGAACACTGAAGCTTTCTTT. Translated, it gives CASSEGTGSMNTEAFF.

The table lists this clonotype with a few counts. The J gene is TRBJ2-7, the V gene TRBV28; no reliable D call. This CDR3 is built from 12 residues. Germline loops: CDR1 MDHEN, CDR2 SYDVKM. Trimming pared 5 bases from V and 2 bases from J, leaving 7 bases between. The CDR3 DNA is TGTGCCAGCAGTCCCGGACCCTACGAGCAGTACTTC. Residues: CASSPGPYEQYF.

This sequence joins TRBV14 and TRBJ2-7, with 10 bases lining up with TRBD2. Trimming took 1 base from V and 7 from J; bases not matched to a gene: 7. CDR1 and CDR2 from the germline V gene are SGHDN and FVKESK. The CDR3 is 15 amino acids. The CDR3, as DNA: TGTGCCAGCAGCCAAGCAAGCGGGAGGGCCAGTGAGCAGTACTTC. Translating gives CASSQASGRASEQYF.

The gene calls are TRBV11-3 and TRBJ1-6; D is uncertain. Germline V gene sequence: CDR1 SGHNT, CDR2 YENEEA. This CDR3 is built from 15 residues. Trimming stripped 0 bases from V and 6 bases from J, with 9 bases between. CDR3 nucleotides: TGTGCCAGCAGCTTAGATCAGGCCGCTAATTCACCCCTCCACTTT. Its protein is CASSLDQAANSPLHF.

The V call is TRBV25-1, the J call TRBJ1-6; tentatively, D is TRBD1 (6 bases). Germline CDR1 reads MGHDK; CDR2 reads SYGVNS. Trimming removed 5 bases at V and 4 bases at J, with 18 bases between. The CDR3 is 17 residues long. The CDR3 here is CASSSTASGAYNSPLHF. The CDR3 DNA follows: TGTGCCAGCAGTAGCACCGCCTCAGGGGCATATAATTCACCCCTCCACTTT.

The chain carries TRBV6-1 and TRBJ2-3; D is unclear. V lost 0 bases to trimming and J lost 0 bases, with 10 bases between them. In germline, CDR1 is MNHNS, CDR2 SASEGT. The CDR3 runs 16 residues. The CDR3 sequence: CASSEALPASTDTQYF. CDR3 DNA: TGTGCCAGCAGTGAAGCGCTTCCTGCTAGCACAGATACGCAGTATTTT.

In its sample, this clonotype was seen a few times. The chain is built from TRBV12-5 and TRBJ2-4; a possible D gene is TRBD2 (5 bases). The CDR3 has 15 residues. CDR1 is LGHNT and CDR2 is FRNRAP in the germline V gene. Trimming left V 5 bases short and J 4 bases short, with 15 bases between. This CDR3 is CASGLSPAVKNIQYF. The DNA of the CDR3 is TGTGCTAGTGGTCTCTCTCCAGCGGTTAAAAACATTCAGTACTTC. Full variable domain (rest looked up from reference TRBV12-5 and TRBJ2-4): DARVTQTPRHKVTEMGQEVTMRCQPILGHNTVFWYRQTMMQGLELLAYFRNRAPLDDSGMPKDRFSAEMPDATLATLKIQPSEPRDSAVYFCASGLSPAVKNIQYFGAGTRLSVL.

This clonotype was seen only a few times. The rearrangement links TRBV7-2 to TRBJ1-1; 10 nucleotides agree with TRBD1. V trimming: 5 bases; J trimming: 11 bases; junction bases outside the gene matches: 8. Looked up from germline, CDR1 is SGHTA and CDR2 is FQGNSA. This CDR3 region has 13 residues. The CDR3 region is CASSPVWGQGAFF. The DNA for the CDR3 is TGTGCCAGCAGCCCTGTCTGGGGACAGGGGGCTTTCTTT.

This clonotype occurred once. The CDR3 nucleotides are TGTGCCAGCAGCCAAGTGCAACCCCCGAAGGACAATGAGCAGTTCTTC. This encodes CASSQVQPPKDNEQFF. The J gene is TRBJ2-1, the V gene TRBV14; no clear D gene. The CDR3 is 16 amino acids. CDR1 and CDR2 from the germline V gene are SGHDN and FVKESK. Trimming stripped 1 base from V and 5 bases from J, with 15 bases between.

This clonotype was seen at least ten times. The V and J genes are TRBV20-1 and TRBJ1-2; D may be TRBD1 (6 bases). V shed 4 bases and J shed 7 bases, with 10 bases lying between them. Germline assignment: CDR1 DFQATT and CDR2 SNEGSKA (reference sequence). The CDR3 covers 11 residues. The CDR3: CSATQGSGYTF. The CDR3 DNA sequence: TGCAGTGCTACACAGGGAAGTGGCTACACCTTC.

The sample holds many counts of this clonotype. One end of the junction does not line up with germline, which may come from a read error. The chain is built from TRBV2 and TRBJ2-3; 12 positions agree with TRBD2. The CDR3 runs to 15 residues. The V gene's germline CDR1 is SNHLY and CDR2 FYNNEI. CDR3 nucleotide sequence: TGTGCCAGCAGTGACCGGACTAGCGGGGAGGATAGGCAGTATTTT. Its translation is CASSDRTSGEDRQYF.

The CDR3 nucleotides read TGCAGTGCTAGAGATCCCAATCAGCCCCAGCATTTT. Protein: CSARDPNQPQHF. The chain uses TRBV20-1 and TRBJ1-5; D is unclear. The CDR3 has 12 residues. Between the trimmed V and J ends, which lost 0 bases and 3 bases, there was a span of 3 bases. In germline, CDR1 is DFQATT, CDR2 SNEGSKA (reference sequence).

This clonotype appeared a few times. The chain has TRBV29-1 and TRBJ2-7; D call uncertain. The CDR3 extends over 11 amino acids. Germline V gene data show CDR1 as SQVTM and CDR2 as ANQGSEA. The V end lost 2 bases, the J end lost 0 bases, and 2 bases lay between the germline ends. The CDR3 reads CSVESSYEQYF. The CDR3 DNA is TGCAGCGTTGAATCCTCCTACGAGCAGTACTTC.

This clonotype was counted at least ten times. CDR3: CSASYGTDTQYF. The DNA for the CDR3 is TGCAGTGCTAGCTATGGCACAGATACGCAGTATTTT. This chain connects TRBV20-1 to TRBJ2-3; D ambiguous. Trimming removed 3 bases at V and 1 base at J, with 5 bases between. This CDR3 has 12 amino acids. From germline, CDR1 is DFQATT and CDR2 SNEGSKA (reference sequence).

This clonotype was counted many times. This chain links TRBV21-1 with TRBJ2-5; the table's TRBD2 call for D was not verified on the DNA. TRBV21-1 is reported as a pseudogene. The length of the CDR3 is 20 residues. The CDR3 here is CASSKANPGLAHEGGETQYF. The CDR3 bases are TGTGCCAGCAGCAAGGCAAATCCGGGACTAGCGCACGAAGGAGGAGAGACCCAGTACTTC.

V is TRBV5-4 and J is TRBJ2-7; 7 nucleotides align to TRBD2. With V trimmed by 1 base and J by 9 bases, 16 bases remained unmatched. This CDR3 has 16 residues. Germline CDR1 is SGHNT and CDR2 is YYREEE (reference sequence). The CDR3 region is CASSLMGRDPEARQYF. The CDR3 DNA follows: TGTGCCAGCAGCTTGATGGGGAGGGACCCCGAGGCGAGGCAGTACTTC.

This clonotype was recorded a few times. The rearrangement links TRBV4-2 to TRBJ2-7, with TRBD1 matching over 9 bases. Germline CDR1 reads LGHNA; CDR2 reads YNFKEQ. The length of the CDR3 is 14 residues. Germline trimming cut 1 base from V and 3 bases from J; bases unmatched to any gene: 1. The CDR3 loop is CASSQATGGYEQYF. CDR3 nucleotide sequence: TGTGCCAGCAGCCAAGCGACAGGGGGCTACGAGCAGTACTTC.

The V call is TRBV12-3 or TRBV12-4, the J call TRBJ2-5; TRBD2 matches 8 bases. The CDR3 runs 15 residues. With V trimmed by 5 bases and J by 4 bases, 9 bases remained unmatched. This chain's CDR3 is CASSPPGAGGETQYF. CDR3 DNA sequence: TGTGCCAGCAGTCCCCCAGGGGCGGGAGGAGAGACCCAGTACTTC.

Ten or more counts support this clonotype. The V gene is TRBV29-1, the J gene TRBJ1-6; the D gene is possibly TRBD1 (5 bases). CDR1 is SQVTM and CDR2 is ANQGSEA in the germline V gene. V shed 6 bases and J shed 4 bases, with 10 bases lying between them. The CDR3 is made up of 13 amino acids. CDR3 DNA sequence: TGCAGCGTGCGGGACGGATATAATTCACCCCTCCACTTT. Its translation: CSVRDGYNSPLHF. The full variable domain, its missing parts supplied by reference TRBV29-1 and TRBJ1-6, is SAVISQKPSRDICQRGTSLTIQCQVDSQVTMMFWYRQQPGQSLTLIATANQGSEATYESGFVIDKFPISRPNLTFSTLTVSNMSPEDSSIYLCSVRDGYNSPLHFGNGTRLTVT.

The chain combines TRBV29-1 with TRBJ1-1; 7 bases are shared with TRBD1. The CDR3 runs 15 residues. The V and J ends lost 4 bases and 5 bases, in that order; junction bases with no gene match: 13. Germline CDR1 is SQVTM and CDR2 is ANQGSEA. CDR3 nucleotide sequence: TGCAGCGTTGGACAGGGTACCCAAACGGGGACTGAAGCTTTCTTT. Amino acids: CSVGQGTQTGTEAFF.

Only a few counts were recorded for this clonotype. The rearrangement links TRBV7-8 to TRBJ2-3; possibly TRBD2 for D (7 bases). Germline V gene lookup returns CDR1 SGHVS and CDR2 FQNEAQ. The V end lost 2 bases, the J end lost 1 base, and 10 bases lay between the germline ends. CDR3 length equals 15 residues. As DNA, the CDR3 is TGTGCCAGCAGCTTAAGGGGGAGGGGCACAGATACGCAGTATTTT. It is translated as CASSLRGRGTDTQYF.